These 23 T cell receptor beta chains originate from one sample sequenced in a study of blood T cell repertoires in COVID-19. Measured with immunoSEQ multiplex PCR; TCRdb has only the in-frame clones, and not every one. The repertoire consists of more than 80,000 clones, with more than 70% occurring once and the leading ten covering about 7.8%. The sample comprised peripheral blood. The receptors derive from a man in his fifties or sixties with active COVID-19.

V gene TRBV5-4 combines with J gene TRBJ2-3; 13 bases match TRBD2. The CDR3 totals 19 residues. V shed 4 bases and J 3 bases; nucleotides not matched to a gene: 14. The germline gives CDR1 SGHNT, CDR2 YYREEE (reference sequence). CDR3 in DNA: TGTGCCAGCAGCACTCCGACTAGCGGGAGGCCACTTGCGACAGATACGCAGTATTTT. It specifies CASSTPTSGRPLATDTQYF.

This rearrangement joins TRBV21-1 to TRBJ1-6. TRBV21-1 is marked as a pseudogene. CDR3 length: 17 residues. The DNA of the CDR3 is TGTGCCAGCAGCGACTCCCCACAACGACCTTATAATTCACCCCTCCACTTT. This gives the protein CASSDSPQRPYNSPLHF.

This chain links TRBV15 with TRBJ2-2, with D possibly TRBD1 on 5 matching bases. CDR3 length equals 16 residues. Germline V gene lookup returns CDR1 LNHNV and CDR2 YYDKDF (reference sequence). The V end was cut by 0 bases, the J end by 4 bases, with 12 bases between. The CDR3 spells CATSRDRQGGTGELFF. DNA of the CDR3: TGTGCCACCAGCAGAGATCGGCAGGGTGGCACCGGGGAGCTGTTTTTT.

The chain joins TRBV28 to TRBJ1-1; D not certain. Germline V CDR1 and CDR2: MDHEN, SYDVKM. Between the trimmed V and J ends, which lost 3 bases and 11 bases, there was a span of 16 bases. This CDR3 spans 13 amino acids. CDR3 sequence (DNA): TGTGCCAGCAGTTTTACGGGGAAACCCGCGGCTTTCTTT. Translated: CASSFTGKPAAFF.

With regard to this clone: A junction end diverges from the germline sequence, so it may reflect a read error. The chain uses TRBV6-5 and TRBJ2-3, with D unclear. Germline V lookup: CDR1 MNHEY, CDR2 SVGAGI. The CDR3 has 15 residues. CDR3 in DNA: TGTGCCAGCAGTGACTCCCGGGTGGGCACAGATACGCAGTATTTT. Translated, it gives CASSDSRVGTDTQYF.

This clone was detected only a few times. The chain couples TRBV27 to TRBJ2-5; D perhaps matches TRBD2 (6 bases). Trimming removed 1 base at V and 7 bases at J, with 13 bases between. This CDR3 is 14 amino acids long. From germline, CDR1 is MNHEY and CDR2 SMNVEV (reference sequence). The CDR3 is CASSLYGGMGTQYF. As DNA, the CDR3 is TGTGCCAGCAGTTTATACGGGGGAATGGGGACCCAGTACTTC.

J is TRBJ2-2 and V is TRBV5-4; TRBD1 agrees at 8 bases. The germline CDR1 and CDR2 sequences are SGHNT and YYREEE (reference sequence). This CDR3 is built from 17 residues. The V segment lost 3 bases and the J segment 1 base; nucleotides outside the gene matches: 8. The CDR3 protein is CASSWWRTGRNTGELFF. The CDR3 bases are TGTGCCAGCAGCTGGTGGAGGACAGGGAGGAACACCGGGGAGCTGTTTTTT.

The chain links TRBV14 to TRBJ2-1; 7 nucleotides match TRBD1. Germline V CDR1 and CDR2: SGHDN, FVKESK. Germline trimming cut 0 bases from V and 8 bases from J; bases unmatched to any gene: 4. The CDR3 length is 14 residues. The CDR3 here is CASSQETGYHEQFF. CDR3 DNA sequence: TGTGCCAGCAGCCAAGAGACAGGGTACCATGAGCAGTTCTTC.

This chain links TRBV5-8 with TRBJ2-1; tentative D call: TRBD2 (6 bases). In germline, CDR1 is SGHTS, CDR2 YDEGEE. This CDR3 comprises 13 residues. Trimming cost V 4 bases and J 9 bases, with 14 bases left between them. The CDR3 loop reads CASSPGRISEQFF. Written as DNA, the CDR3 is TGTGCCAGCAGCCCGGGGAGGATCAGTGAGCAGTTCTTC.

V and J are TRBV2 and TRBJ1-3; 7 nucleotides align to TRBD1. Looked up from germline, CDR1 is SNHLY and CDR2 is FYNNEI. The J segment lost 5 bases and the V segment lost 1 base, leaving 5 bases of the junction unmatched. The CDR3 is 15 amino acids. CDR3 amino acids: CASSEGRTGRNTIYF. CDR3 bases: TGTGCCAGCAGTGAAGGTCGGACAGGACGAAACACCATATATTTT. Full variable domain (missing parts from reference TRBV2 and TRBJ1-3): EPEVTQTPSHQVTQMGQEVILRCVPISNHLYFYWYRQILGQKVEFLVSFYNNEISEKSEIFDDQFSVERPDGSNFTLKIRSTKLEDSAMYFCASSEGRTGRNTIYFGEGSWLTVV.

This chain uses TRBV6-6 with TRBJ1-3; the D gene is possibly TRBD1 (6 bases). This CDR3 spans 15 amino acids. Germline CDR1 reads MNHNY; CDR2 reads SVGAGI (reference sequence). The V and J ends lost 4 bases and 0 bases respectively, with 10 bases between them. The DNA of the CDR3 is TGTGCCAGCAGTTTCACGACAGGCTCTGGAAACACCATATATTTT. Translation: CASSFTTGSGNTIYF.

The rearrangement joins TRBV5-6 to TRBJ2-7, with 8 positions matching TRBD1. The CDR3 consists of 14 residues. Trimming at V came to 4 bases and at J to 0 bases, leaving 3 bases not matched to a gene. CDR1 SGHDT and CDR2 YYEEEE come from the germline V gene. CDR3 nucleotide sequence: TGTGCCAGCAGCCGGACAGGGTTCTCCTACGAGCAGTACTTC. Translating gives CASSRTGFSYEQYF.

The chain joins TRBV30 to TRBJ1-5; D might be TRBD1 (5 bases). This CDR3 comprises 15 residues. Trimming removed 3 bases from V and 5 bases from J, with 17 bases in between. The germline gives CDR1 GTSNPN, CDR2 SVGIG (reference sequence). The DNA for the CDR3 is TGTGCCTGGAGGGGGCAGTGGGGCGGGGATCAGCCCCAGCATTTT. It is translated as CAWRGQWGGDQPQHF.

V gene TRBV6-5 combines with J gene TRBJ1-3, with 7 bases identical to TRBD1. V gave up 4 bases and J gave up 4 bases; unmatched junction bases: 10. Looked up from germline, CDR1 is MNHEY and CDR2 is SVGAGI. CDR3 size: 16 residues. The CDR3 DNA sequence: TGTGCCAGCAGTTGGGCCGCGACAGGGAACGGAAACACCATATATTTT. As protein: CASSWAATGNGNTIYF.

The CDR3, as DNA: TGTGCCAGCAGCTTAAACACCGACTACGAGCAGTACTTC. The encoded protein is CASSLNTDYEQYF. This chain uses TRBV7-2 with TRBJ2-7, with unresolved D. Germline CDR1 and CDR2: SGHTA and FQGNSA. This CDR3 is 13 amino acids long. The V gene lost 2 bases and the J gene lost 3 bases, with 8 bases spanning the gap.

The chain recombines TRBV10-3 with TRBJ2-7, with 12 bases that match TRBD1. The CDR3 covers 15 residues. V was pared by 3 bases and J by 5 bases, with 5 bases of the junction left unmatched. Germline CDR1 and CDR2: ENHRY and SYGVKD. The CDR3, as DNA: TGTGCCATCAGTGACCCCGGGACAGGGGGCGACGAGCAGTACTTC. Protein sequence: CAISDPGTGGDEQYF.

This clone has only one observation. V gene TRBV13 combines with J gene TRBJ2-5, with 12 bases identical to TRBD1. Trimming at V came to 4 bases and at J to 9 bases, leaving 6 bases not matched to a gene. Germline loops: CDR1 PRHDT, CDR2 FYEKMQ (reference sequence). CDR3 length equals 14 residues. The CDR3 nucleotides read TGTGCCAGCAGCTCCGGGACAGGGGGCTCGGCCCAGTACTTC. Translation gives CASSSGTGGSAQYF. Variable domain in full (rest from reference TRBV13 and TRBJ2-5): AAGVIQSPRHLIKEKRETATLKCYPIPRHDTVYWYQQGPGQDPQFLISFYEKMQSDKGSIPDRFSAQQFSDYHSELNMSSLELGDSALYFCASSSGTGGSAQYFGPGTRLLVL.

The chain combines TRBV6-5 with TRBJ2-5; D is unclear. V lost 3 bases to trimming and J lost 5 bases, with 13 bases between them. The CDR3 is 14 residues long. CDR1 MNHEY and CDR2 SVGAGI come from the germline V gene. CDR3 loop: CASSYVDGLETQYF. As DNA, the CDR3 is TGTGCCAGCAGTTATGTCGACGGGTTGGAGACCCAGTACTTC.

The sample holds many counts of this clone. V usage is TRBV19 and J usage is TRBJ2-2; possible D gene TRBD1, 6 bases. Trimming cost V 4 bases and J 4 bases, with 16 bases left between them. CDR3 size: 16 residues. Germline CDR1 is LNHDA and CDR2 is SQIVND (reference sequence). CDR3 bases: TGTGCCAGTAGTACCCGGGACACCTCGGGCACCGGGGAGCTGTTTTTT. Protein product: CASSTRDTSGTGELFF.

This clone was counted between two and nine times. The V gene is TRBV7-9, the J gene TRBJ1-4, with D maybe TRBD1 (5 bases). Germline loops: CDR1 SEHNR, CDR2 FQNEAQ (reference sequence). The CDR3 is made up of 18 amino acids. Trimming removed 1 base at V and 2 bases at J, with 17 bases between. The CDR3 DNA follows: TGTGCCAGCAGCTTAGTCCGTTTGGGGGGTCGCACTAATGAAAAACTGTTTTTT. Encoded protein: CASSLVRLGGRTNEKLFF.

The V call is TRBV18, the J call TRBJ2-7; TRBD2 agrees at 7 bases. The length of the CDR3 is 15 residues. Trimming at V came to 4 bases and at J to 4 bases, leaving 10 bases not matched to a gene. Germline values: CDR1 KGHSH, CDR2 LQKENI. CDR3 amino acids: CASSRSREDLYEQYF. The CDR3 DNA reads TGTGCCAGCTCACGAAGCCGGGAGGACTTATACGAGCAGTACTTC.

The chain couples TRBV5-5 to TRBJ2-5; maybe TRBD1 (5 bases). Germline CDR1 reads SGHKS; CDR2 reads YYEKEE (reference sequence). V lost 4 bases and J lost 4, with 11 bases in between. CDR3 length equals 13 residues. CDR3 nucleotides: TGTGCCAGCAGCGCTAGACAGATAGAGACCCAGTACTTC. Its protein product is CASSARQIETQYF.

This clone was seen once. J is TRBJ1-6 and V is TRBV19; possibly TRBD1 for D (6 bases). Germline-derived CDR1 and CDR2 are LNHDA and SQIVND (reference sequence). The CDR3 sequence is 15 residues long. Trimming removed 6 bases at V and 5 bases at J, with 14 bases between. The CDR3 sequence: CASRLGTTHNSPLHF. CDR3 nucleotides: TGTGCCAGTAGATTGGGGACAACGCATAATTCACCCCTCCACTTT.